This TCR beta chain comes out of a study of blood T cells in healthy people across ages. Together with a sample-barcoded 5' primer, a J-beta primer mix was included in a second PCR lasting 7 to 11 cycles. TCRdb redid the calling of the 5' RACE reads with MiXCR, one entry per CDR3 protein. This repertoire shows about 1.6 million distinct CDR3 sequences, about 31% found once; its top ten account for approximately 10%. A remark on this clonotype: The antigen remains undetermined.

Broader study findings: The diversity estimates, figures obtained from one million T cells, were considered underestimates.

The CDR3 consists of 16 residues. Germline assignment: CDR1 DFQATT and CDR2 SNEGSKA (reference sequence). Trimming cost V 3 bases and J 6 bases; bases outside gene matches: 7. A minimum of 5.5 micrograms of total RNA was extracted per sample. The V gene is TRBV20-1, the J gene TRBJ2-1, with 14 positions matching TRBD2. Specimen: blood. The clonotype was recovered from a woman younger than 45 in good health. In nucleotides, the CDR3 is TGCAGTGCTAGTACCCCGACTAGCGGGGGGGCCAATGAGCAGTTCTTC. This sequence encodes CSASTPTSGGANEQFF.